The T cell receptor beta chain described here comes from a study of CD8 T cells in ankylosing spondylitis. V gave up 4 bases and J gave up 5 bases, with 22 bases separating them. Germline CDR1 SGDLS, CDR2 YYNGEE. The CDR3 is 16 residues long. Broader study findings: One TCR beta motif, made up of several highly homologous variants, appeared characteristic of ankylosing spondylitis blood. Matched ankylosing spondylitis synovial fluid reportedly contained a significantly enriched population of disease-linked clones.

Only a few counts were recorded for this clonotype. The antigen is undetermined. Making the TCR beta libraries involved quantitative 5'-RACE with molecular barcodes. Using its own MiXCR run on the 5' RACE reads, TCRdb lists one record per CDR3 protein. The sample includes approximately 150,000 distinct CDR3 sequences, roughly 34% of them seen just once. The gene calls are TRBV9 and TRBJ2-7; either TRBD1 or TRBD2 may supply D (6 bases each). The sample taken for sequencing was synovial fluid, either unsorted or a sorted T cell fraction (not recorded which). This clonotype was sampled from a male donor with ankylosing spondylitis. The CDR3 bases are TGTGCCAGCAGCCGGGGGCCCCTTTTTAGGGTCCACGAGCAGTACTTC. It encodes CASSRGPLFRVHEQYF.